The 22 T cell receptor beta chains listed next were all sequenced from one sample in a study of blood T cell repertoires in COVID-19. Sequencing was performed with immunoSEQ multiplex PCR; in TCRdb, only in-frame clones are kept and a portion is missing. Of approximately 300,000 clones detected, about 89% appear once; the ten largest clones hold roughly 3%. Sequences were obtained from PBMCs or T cells enriched from blood (not recorded which). These receptors were obtained from a woman younger than 35 who had recovered from COVID-19.

The chain carries TRBV30 and TRBJ2-3; 7 bases agree with TRBD1. Germline V gene data show CDR1 as GTSNPN and CDR2 as SVGIG (reference sequence). This CDR3 is built from 17 residues. Trimming cost V 5 bases and J 8 bases; bases outside gene matches: 22. CDR3 amino acids: CAWEKGALRTPSRTQYF. The DNA of the CDR3 is TGTGCCTGGGAGAAGGGGGCCTTAAGAACTCCCAGTCGTACGCAGTATTTT.

J is TRBJ2-5 and V is TRBV3-1 (or the pseudogene TRBV3-2), with 10 positions matching TRBD2. Germline V gives CDR1 LGHDT, CDR2 YNNKEL (reference sequence). V shed 2 bases and J 5 bases; nucleotides not matched to a gene: 8. There are 16 residues in the CDR3. The CDR3 loop reads CASSQSLAGLGETQYF. As DNA, the CDR3 is TGTGCCAGCAGCCAATCACTAGCGGGGCTAGGTGAGACCCAGTACTTC.

The V gene is TRBV28, the J gene TRBJ1-1; possible D gene TRBD1, 6 bases. Germline values: CDR1 MDHEN, CDR2 SYDVKM. V lost 3 bases and J lost 10, with 9 bases in between. The CDR3 runs to 11 residues. CDR3 DNA sequence: TGTGCCAGCAGTTTCAGGGGTGTAGCTTTCTTT. Residues: CASSFRGVAFF.

This clone appeared a single time. The chain links TRBV2 to TRBJ2-7; the D gene is possibly TRBD2 (5 bases). Germline V gene sequence: CDR1 SNHLY, CDR2 FYNNEI. This CDR3 has 14 residues. The V gene lost 5 bases and the J gene lost 1 base, with 12 bases spanning the gap. CDR3 nucleotides: TGTGCCAGCAGTTGGACTGTGGGTTCCTACGAGCAGTACTTC. Amino acid sequence: CASSWTVGSYEQYF.

The gene calls are TRBV28 and TRBJ1-1, with TRBD1 matching over 8 bases. Germline V CDR1 and CDR2: MDHEN, SYDVKM. The CDR3 spans 17 residues. J was trimmed by 3 bases and V by 5 bases; bases with no gene match: 14. CDR3 DNA sequence: TGTGCCAGCAGTCCCCTCGGCAGGACAGGGAAGCACACTGAAGCTTTCTTT. Its protein product is CASSPLGRTGKHTEAFF.

The chain's CDR3 is CATSRPGSTGLHNEQFF. CDR3 DNA sequence: TGTGCCACCAGTCGGCCAGGATCGACAGGGCTACACAATGAGCAGTTCTTC. J is TRBJ2-1 and V is TRBV24-1; TRBD1 aligns across 7 bases. The CDR3 has 17 amino acids. Germline assignment: CDR1 KGHDR and CDR2 SFDVKD. The V gene end was trimmed by 6 bases and the J gene end by 5 bases; junction bases not matched to a gene: 15.

The gene calls are TRBV29-1 and TRBJ2-5, with TRBD1 matching 7 bases. With V trimmed by 3 bases and J by 6 bases, 16 bases remained unmatched. Germline V gene lookup returns CDR1 SQVTM and CDR2 ANQGSEA. The CDR3 is 16 amino acids. The CDR3 sequence: CSVDIPQDRPTQTQYF. In DNA form, the CDR3 reads TGCAGCGTTGACATACCACAGGACAGGCCGACCCAGACCCAGTACTTC.

The count of this clone is one. The chain recombines TRBV6-5 with TRBJ1-1; D may be TRBD1 (5 bases). CDR3 size: 15 residues. The V and J ends lost 5 bases and 3 bases respectively, with 16 bases between them. Germline values: CDR1 MNHEY, CDR2 SVGAGI. The CDR3 protein is CASSRGAYVYTEAFF. DNA for the CDR3: TGTGCCAGCAGTCGTGGGGCTTACGTATACACTGAAGCTTTCTTT.

This chain joins TRBV6-5 and TRBJ2-4, with 7 bases identical to TRBD1. The CDR3 sequence is 15 residues long. Losses at the gene ends were 5 bases for V and 0 bases for J; bases not matched to a gene: 4. Germline loops: CDR1 MNHEY, CDR2 SVGAGI. The CDR3 bases are TGTGCCAGCAGTAGACAGGGCCTAGCCAAAAACATTCAGTACTTC. It specifies CASSRQGLAKNIQYF.

The CDR3 nucleotides read TGTGCCAGCGGTATATTCGGCTCCTACAATGAGCAGTTCTTC. This translates into CASGIFGSYNEQFF. The chain couples TRBV27 to TRBJ2-1; D uncertain. V was cut by 8 bases and J by 0 bases, with 11 bases left in between. Germline V CDR1 and CDR2: MNHEY, SMNVEV (reference sequence). The CDR3 extends over 14 amino acids.

The chain employs TRBV3-1 (or the pseudogene TRBV3-2) and TRBJ1-2; no firm D call. The CDR3 contains 14 residues. V gave up 0 bases and J gave up 8 bases, with 13 bases separating them. Germline loops: CDR1 LGHDT, CDR2 YNNKEL (reference sequence). The CDR3 DNA follows: TGTGCCAGCAGCCAAGACGACCGGTCGAGGGGCTACACCTTC. It specifies CASSQDDRSRGYTF.

The chain employs TRBV2 and TRBJ1-1; TRBD1 matches 10 bases. Germline assignment: CDR1 SNHLY and CDR2 FYNNEI. V gave up 6 bases and J gave up 0 bases; unmatched junction bases: 1. The CDR3 is 14 residues long. DNA for the CDR3: TGTGCCAGCAGGACAGGGGGCCTGAACACTGAAGCTTTCTTT. The encoded protein is CASRTGGLNTEAFF.

This clone came up once. The chain links TRBV7-8 to TRBJ1-3, with D tentatively TRBD1 (6 bases). The CDR3 has 17 amino acids. Germline-derived CDR1 and CDR2 are SGHVS and FQNEAQ. Trimming took 5 bases from V and 0 from J, leaving 17 bases between them. CDR3 residues: CASSDPRTENSGNTIYF. DNA of the CDR3: TGTGCCAGCAGCGACCCACGGACAGAGAACTCTGGAAACACCATATATTTT.

The V gene is TRBV7-9, the J gene TRBJ1-3; D uncertain. With 1 base removed from V and 4 bases from J, the gap between germline ends came to 17 bases. CDR1 and CDR2 (germline): SEHNR, FQNEAQ (reference sequence). The CDR3 runs 17 residues. The chain's CDR3 is CASSLGLAGTMGNTIYF. The CDR3 nucleotides are TGTGCCAGCAGCTTAGGTCTGGCAGGAACGATGGGAAACACCATATATTTT.

This chain uses TRBV28 with TRBJ1-1, with 7 bases matching TRBD1. The V gene end was trimmed by 5 bases and the J gene end by 6 bases; junction bases not matched to a gene: 9. CDR1 is MDHEN, CDR2 SYDVKM, per germline. The CDR3 covers 14 residues. CDR3 residues: CASSPATGTPEAFF. As DNA, the CDR3 is TGTGCCAGCAGTCCCGCGACAGGGACCCCTGAAGCTTTCTTT.

This clone was counted a single time. The chain is built from TRBV7-2 and TRBJ1-2; 7 bases fit TRBD1. The junction had 20 bases not matched to a gene; V was cut back by 5 bases and J by 2 bases. CDR3 size: 19 residues. Germline CDR1 reads SGHTA; CDR2 reads FQGNSA. The CDR3 coding sequence is TGTGCCAGCAGCCTTTTTCTACTACCGGGACAGACAGTAAACTATGGCTACACCTTC. Translation gives CASSLFLLPGQTVNYGYTF. Full variable domain (missing parts from reference TRBV7-2 and TRBJ1-2): GAGVSQSPSNKVTEKGKDVELRCDPISGHTALYWYRQSLGQGLEFLIYFQGNSAPDKSGLPSDRFSAERTGGSVSTLTIQRTQQEDSAVYLCASSLFLLPGQTVNYGYTFGSGTRLTVV.

The chain employs TRBV5-1 and TRBJ1-5; the D gene is possibly TRBD1 (5 bases). The germline V gene has CDR1 SGHRS and CDR2 YFSETQ. This CDR3 has 16 amino acids. V was shortened by 4 bases and J by 5 bases, with 19 bases between the two germline ends. The CDR3: CASSPGVSGEDQPQHF. The CDR3 DNA follows: TGCGCCAGCAGCCCCGGGGTTTCGGGGGAGGATCAGCCCCAGCATTTT.

The chain joins TRBV10-3 to TRBJ2-3; D is possibly TRBD1 (5 bases). CDR1 is ENHRY, CDR2 SYGVKD, per germline. There are 15 residues in the CDR3. V dropped 4 bases and J dropped 0 bases, with 11 bases sitting between them. The CDR3 loop is CAISGQGPSTDTQYF. CDR3 DNA: TGTGCCATCAGTGGGCAGGGCCCTAGCACAGATACGCAGTATTTT.

The chain recombines TRBV2 with TRBJ2-7; the D gene is possibly TRBD2 (5 bases). Germline lookup yields CDR1 SNHLY and CDR2 FYNNEI. The CDR3 contains 14 residues. Trimming took 5 bases from V and 6 from J, leaving 17 bases between them. DNA of the CDR3: TGTGCCAGCAGTAGAGCGGCAGCCCTACCCGAGCAGTACTTC. As protein: CASSRAAALPEQYF.

The chain links TRBV10-3 to TRBJ1-6; D may be TRBD1 (5 bases). This CDR3 is built from 14 residues. Germline CDR1 ENHRY, CDR2 SYGVKD. Trimming left V 8 bases short and J 5 bases short, with 13 bases between. Here the CDR3 reads CAIRGEVDNSPLHF. The CDR3 DNA sequence: TGTGCCATCCGGGGGGAGGTGGATAATTCACCCCTCCACTTT.

The chain has TRBV3-1 (or the pseudogene TRBV3-2) and TRBJ1-2, with TRBD1 as a possible D gene (6 bases). The CDR3 totals 13 residues. With 4 bases removed from V and 2 bases from J, the gap between germline ends came to 8 bases. Germline V gene sequence: CDR1 LGHDT, CDR2 YNNKEL (reference sequence). DNA of the CDR3: TGTGCCAGCAGCCGGACAGCGAACTATGGCTACACCTTC. It translates to CASSRTANYGYTF.

The rearrangement links TRBV29-1 to TRBJ1-2; 9 bases agree with TRBD1. Germline V lookup: CDR1 SQVTM, CDR2 ANQGSEA. The trim removed 4 bases at V and 4 bases at J, leaving 4 bases unmatched. This CDR3 contains 13 residues. The CDR3 bases are TGCAGCGTTGGGGGACAGGGATTCTATGGCTACACCTTC. Protein: CSVGGQGFYGYTF.